What follows are 10 T cell receptor beta chains derived from one specimen sequenced in a study of blood T cell repertoires in COVID-19 (dated by TCRdb to about 2020). The library relied on the immunoSEQ multiplex PCR assay. The table was pulled from immuneACCESS by TCRdb, which kept in-frame rearrangements only. Such tables lose some clones; where checked, under half of the loss comes from unresolved V genes, and the rest has no known cause. The sample table contains fewer than 400,000 clones; only one count was recorded for about 92% of them. Of the sample, less than 20% is held by the ten largest clones. Sequenced sample: PBMCs or T cells enriched from blood (not recorded which). The receptors were gathered from a woman in her thirties who had recovered from COVID-19.

This clone occurred once. This chain links TRBV28 with TRBJ2-1; TRBD2 is a possible D gene (6 bases). The CDR3 contains 15 residues. V was trimmed by 7 bases and J by 0 bases, leaving 13 bases between them. From germline, CDR1 is MDHEN and CDR2 SYDVKM. DNA of the CDR3: TGTGCCAGCATTGGGAGGCCGGACTCCTACAATGAGCAGTTCTTC. Amino acid sequence: CASIGRPDSYNEQFF. Variable domain in full (rest from reference TRBV28 and TRBJ2-1): DVKVTQSSRYLVKRTGEKVFLECVQDMDHENMFWYRQDPGLGLRLIYFSYDVKMKEKGDIPEGYSVSREKKERFSLILESASTNQTSMYLCASIGRPDSYNEQFFGPGTRLTVL.

The rearrangement joins TRBV3-1 (or the pseudogene TRBV3-2) to TRBJ1-1; D not resolved. CDR1 is LGHDT, CDR2 YNNKEL, per germline (reference sequence). The CDR3 spans 15 residues. The V and J ends lost 4 bases and 5 bases respectively, with 17 bases between them. In nucleotides, the CDR3 is TGTGCCAGCAGCCCATCTAAAGTCCCTCATACTGAAGCTTTCTTT. This sequence encodes CASSPSKVPHTEAFF.

This rearrangement joins TRBV5-6 to TRBJ1-3; D unresolved. The V gene's germline CDR1 is SGHDT and CDR2 YYEEEE. Trimming took 0 bases from V and 0 from J, leaving 13 bases between them. The CDR3 is made up of 17 amino acids. CDR3 coding DNA: TGTGCCAGCAGCTTGGTCGGGGAGGCCCACTCTGGAAACACCATATATTTT. Translating gives CASSLVGEAHSGNTIYF.

This rearrangement joins TRBV19 to TRBJ2-7; possibly TRBD1 for D (6 bases). The CDR3 spans 15 residues. V was clipped by 3 bases and J by 7 bases, with 19 bases between them. The germline V gene has CDR1 LNHDA and CDR2 SQIVND (reference sequence). The chain's CDR3 is CASSIWSTGPREQYF. The DNA for the CDR3 is TGTGCCAGTAGTATTTGGTCCACAGGGCCTAGGGAGCAGTACTTC.

This rearrangement joins TRBV14 to TRBJ2-1; 11 bases are shared with TRBD2. The CDR3 covers 18 residues. J gave up 8 bases and V 4 bases, and 16 bases lay outside the gene matches. The germline CDR1 and CDR2 sequences are SGHDN and FVKESK. The CDR3 sequence is CASSPTIHRLAGRDEQFF. CDR3 bases: TGTGCCAGCAGCCCAACTATTCACCGACTAGCGGGGCGCGATGAGCAGTTCTTC.

This rearrangement joins TRBV19 to TRBJ2-7; TRBD2 matches at 13 bases. Per the germline V gene, CDR1 is LNHDA and CDR2 is SQIVND (reference sequence). This CDR3 has 16 residues. V was clipped by 4 bases and J by 2 bases; unmatched bases: 5. The DNA for the CDR3 is TGTGCCAGTAGTACCTCGACTAGCGGGAGGACCTACGAGCAGTACTTC. Translation: CASSTSTSGRTYEQYF.

The rearrangement uses TRBV19 and TRBJ2-4, with TRBD2 matching over 10 bases. The CDR3 runs to 20 residues. Germline-derived CDR1 and CDR2 are LNHDA and SQIVND (reference sequence). V shed 0 bases and J 3 bases; nucleotides not matched to a gene: 14. The CDR3 DNA reads as TGTGCCAGTAGTATAGATACGCCCGAGGGACTAGCGAGATACAAAAACATTCAGTACTTC. It is translated as CASSIDTPEGLARYKNIQYF. Looking up the rest from reference TRBV19 and TRBJ2-4 gives the full variable domain: DGGITQSPKYLFRKEGQNVTLSCEQNLNHDAMYWYRQDPGQGLRLIYYSQIVNDFQKGDIAEGYSVSREKKESFPLTVTSAQKNPTAFYLCASSIDTPEGLARYKNIQYFGAGTRLSVL.

This chain joins TRBV2 and TRBJ2-2; possibly TRBD2 for D (7 bases). Between the trimmed V and J ends, which lost 6 bases and 6 bases, there was a span of 17 bases. Germline V CDR1 and CDR2: SNHLY, FYNNEI. The CDR3 is 15 residues long. The CDR3 here is CASRRSGGEAGELFF. CDR3 DNA: TGTGCCAGCAGGAGATCGGGGGGCGAGGCCGGGGAGCTGTTTTTT.

This clone was seen a single time. This chain uses TRBV5-6 with TRBJ2-5, with 7 positions matching TRBD1. The germline V gene has CDR1 SGHDT and CDR2 YYEEEE. There are 12 residues in the CDR3. After removal of 7 bases from V and 5 bases from J, the junction contained 5 bases not matched to a gene. This CDR3 is CASGTAGETQYF. The CDR3 nucleotides are TGTGCCAGCGGGACAGCTGGGGAGACCCAGTACTTC.

Only one count was recorded for this clone. V gene TRBV5-6 combines with J gene TRBJ1-2; 9 bases line up with TRBD1. The V and J ends lost 0 bases and 0 bases, in that order; junction bases with no gene match: 3. The germline V gene has CDR1 SGHDT and CDR2 YYEEEE. The CDR3 is 16 amino acids. CDR3 residues: CASSLGTGDANYGYTF. The CDR3 DNA reads as TGTGCCAGCAGCTTGGGGACAGGGGACGCTAACTATGGCTACACCTTC.